The subject of this entry is one T cell receptor beta chain. Its antigen is still unknown. The data originate from a study of shared clonotypes between healthy human individuals. Findings and caveats of the study: Shared across a few donors were roughly 4.7% of the naive CD4 clonotypes. Blood was the sole source, and tissue repertoires probably differ. Sequencing depth was expected to affect clonotype sharing among donors.

The table came from immunoSEQ multiplex PCR; TCRdb's copy has only in-frame clones and leaves some out. Of a few million clones listed, 95% are singletons. The sequenced sample consisted of naive CD4+ T cells sorted from blood. Subset defined: CD45RA+ positively selected. The TCR was taken from a man aged 18 to 29 in good health.

The CDR3 DNA reads as TGTGCCAGCAGTCCTGGGACTAGCGGGGGCGATGAGCAGTTCTTC. It specifies CASSPGTSGGDEQFF. V is TRBV5-4 and J is TRBJ2-1, with 14 nucleotides matching TRBD2. The CDR3 length is 15 residues. The trim removed 5 bases at V and 8 bases at J, leaving 6 bases unmatched. The germline CDR1 and CDR2 sequences are SGHNT and YYREEE (reference sequence).